The entry below gives a single T cell receptor beta chain sequence along with its context. The target antigen is unknown. The CDR3 contains 12 residues. Trimming pared 3 bases from V and 15 bases from J, leaving 14 bases between. CDR1 and CDR2 from the germline V gene are MNHNY and SVGAGI (reference sequence). This entry comes from a study of T cell clonotyping in hematopoietic cell transplantation. The study, taken as a whole, reports: No sorting was done, leaving CD4 and CD8 contributions mixed.

Libraries were prepared by immunoSEQ multiplex PCR; TCRdb keeps only in-frame clonotypes and omits some of them. The profile shows some 76,000 clones, 90% to 97% of them singletons. The time point is: recipient sample about 28 days before transplant, after cytoreduction. The TCR comes from a woman in her fifties or sixties with acute myeloid leukemia. Some clones in this sample may be carry-over from other donors' samples. The specimen comprised peripheral blood mononuclear cells, sampled before stem cell transplant. This chain connects TRBV6-6 to TRBJ2-2; possibly TRBD2 for D (5 bases). Written as DNA, the CDR3 is TGTGCCAGCAGTTATCCAGGAAGAGGGTTGTTTTTT. Protein sequence: CASSYPGRGLFF.